One and the same sample provided the 10 T cell receptor beta chains below, sequenced in a study of identical twins. TCRdb passed the 5' RACE reads through MiXCR, listing each CDR3 protein once. The data show about 1.7 million distinct CDR3 sequences, around 29% seen once. Sequenced input: cord blood. The receptors come from a newborn girl in good health.

The V and J genes are TRBV10-3 and TRBJ1-1; TRBD1 matches 7 bases. The CDR3 runs to 12 residues. The V and J ends lost 8 bases and 4 bases, in that order; junction bases with no gene match: 4. Germline assignment: CDR1 ENHRY and CDR2 SYGVKD. The CDR3 reads CAIGQGGTEAFF. In nucleotides, the CDR3 is TGTGCCATCGGCCAGGGGGGCACTGAAGCTTTCTTT.

A word on this clonotype: A far larger clone is one nucleotide away, so this likely arose from a read error. CDR3 DNA sequence: TGTGCCAGCAGCTTACCACCCTACGAGCAGAACTTC. Amino acids: CASSLPPYEQNF. V and J are TRBV7-2 and TRBJ2-5, with D unclear. The length of the CDR3 is 12 residues. Germline V CDR1 and CDR2: SGHTA, FQGNSA.

V gene TRBV20-1 combines with J gene TRBJ2-7; 10 nucleotides line up with TRBD1. The CDR3 has 14 amino acids. J was trimmed by 7 bases and V by 2 bases; bases with no gene match: 8. Germline loops: CDR1 DFQATT, CDR2 SNEGSKA (reference sequence). For the CDR3, the DNA is TGCAGTGCTAGAATCGGGACAGGGGAAGGGGAGCAGTACTTC. Amino acid sequence: CSARIGTGEGEQYF.

V and J are TRBV5-1 and TRBJ2-3, with D perhaps TRBD1 (6 bases). The CDR3 loop spans 13 amino acids. V was shortened by 3 bases and J by 5 bases, with 10 bases between the two germline ends. CDR1 and CDR2 from the germline V gene are SGHRS and YFSETQ. CDR3 sequence reads: CASSSSGEDTQYF. The CDR3 DNA reads TGCGCCAGCAGCTCCTCAGGGGAAGATACGCAGTATTTT.

This chain links TRBV6-1 with TRBJ2-7; 7 nucleotides agree with TRBD1. The CDR3 is 13 amino acids. J was trimmed by 5 bases and V by 10 bases; bases with no gene match: 11. Germline loops: CDR1 MNHNS, CDR2 SASEGT. The CDR3 region is CAIDREWADEQYF. In DNA, the CDR3 is TGTGCCATAGACAGGGAATGGGCTGACGAGCAGTACTTC.

The chain joins TRBV28 to TRBJ1-1, with 8 nucleotides matching TRBD1. The CDR3 sequence is 15 residues long. V shed 5 bases, J shed 3 bases, and the junction held 8 bases outside the gene matches. The germline V gene has CDR1 MDHEN and CDR2 SYDVKM. The DNA of the CDR3 is TGTGCCAGCAGTCCCCACAGGGGGTTTGACACTGAAGCTTTCTTT. It encodes CASSPHRGFDTEAFF.

This clonotype has more than one count but fewer than ten. The chain carries TRBV6-1 and TRBJ1-5; 12 nucleotides agree with TRBD1. Germline V gene sequence: CDR1 MNHNS, CDR2 SASEGT. The CDR3 is made up of 19 amino acids. V lost 4 bases, J lost 0 bases, and 10 bases stayed unmatched. The CDR3 DNA reads TGTGCCAGCAGTGGCCCAACCGGGACAGGGGGCCGTAGCAATCAGCCCCAGCATTTT. It codes for CASSGPTGTGGRSNQPQHF.

The chain employs TRBV10-3 and TRBJ1-1; possibly TRBD1 for D (5 bases). Trimming removed 0 bases at V and 4 bases at J, with 12 bases between. CDR3 length: 15 amino acids. Germline V gene lookup returns CDR1 ENHRY and CDR2 SYGVKD. The CDR3 DNA sequence: TGTGCCATCAGTGAGTCCGGGGCGAGAGGCACTGAAGCTTTCTTT. Protein product: CAISESGARGTEAFF.

This clonotype was observed a handful of times. The chain has TRBV7-9 and TRBJ2-7; D gene uncertain. V was cut by 3 bases and J by 1 base, with 10 bases left in between. The CDR3 is made up of 14 amino acids. Germline V gives CDR1 SEHNR, CDR2 FQNEAQ (reference sequence). The CDR3 sequence is CASSFDIDSYEQYF. The DNA for the CDR3 is TGTGCCAGCAGCTTCGACATCGATTCCTACGAGCAGTACTTC.

This chain links TRBV7-2 with TRBJ2-7; TRBD1 agrees at 7 bases. Germline loops: CDR1 SGHTA, CDR2 FQGNSA. This CDR3 has 15 amino acids. V lost 0 bases, J lost 2 bases, and 4 bases stayed unmatched. The CDR3 region is CASSLAWGQTYEQYF. CDR3 nucleotides: TGTGCCAGCAGCTTAGCGTGGGGACAGACCTACGAGCAGTACTTC.